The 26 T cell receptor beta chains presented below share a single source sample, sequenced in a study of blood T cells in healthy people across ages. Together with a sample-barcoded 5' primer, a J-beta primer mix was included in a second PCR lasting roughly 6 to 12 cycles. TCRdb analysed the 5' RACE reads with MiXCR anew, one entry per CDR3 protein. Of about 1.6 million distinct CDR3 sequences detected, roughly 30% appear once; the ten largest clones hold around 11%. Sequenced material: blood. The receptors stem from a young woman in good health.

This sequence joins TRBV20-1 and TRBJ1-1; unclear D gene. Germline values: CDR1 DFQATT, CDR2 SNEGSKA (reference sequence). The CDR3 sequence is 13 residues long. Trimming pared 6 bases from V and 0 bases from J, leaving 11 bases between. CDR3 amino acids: CSAFRDMNTEAFF. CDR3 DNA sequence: TGCAGTGCATTCAGAGACATGAACACTGAAGCTTTCTTT.

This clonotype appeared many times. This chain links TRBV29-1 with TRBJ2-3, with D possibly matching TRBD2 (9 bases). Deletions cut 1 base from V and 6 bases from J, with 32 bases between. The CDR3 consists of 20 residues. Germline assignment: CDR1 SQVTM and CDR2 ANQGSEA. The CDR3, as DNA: TGCAGCGTTGAAGGGGGGCCGGGACAGGTCCCCATAGCGGGAGATGATACGCAGTATTTT. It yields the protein CSVEGGPGQVPIAGDDTQYF.

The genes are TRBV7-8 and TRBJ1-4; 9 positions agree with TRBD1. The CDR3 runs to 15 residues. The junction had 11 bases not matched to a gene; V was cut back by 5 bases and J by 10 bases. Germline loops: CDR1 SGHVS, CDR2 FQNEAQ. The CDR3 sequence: CASSPPGQGIAKLFF. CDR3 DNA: TGTGCCAGCAGCCCTCCTGGACAGGGGATCGCAAAACTGTTTTTT.

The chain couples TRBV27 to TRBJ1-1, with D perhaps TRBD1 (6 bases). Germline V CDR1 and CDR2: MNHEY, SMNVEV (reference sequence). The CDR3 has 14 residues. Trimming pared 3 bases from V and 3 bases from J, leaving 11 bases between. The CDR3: CASSFGGLYTEAFF. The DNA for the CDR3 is TGTGCCAGCAGTTTCGGGGGCCTGTACACTGAAGCTTTCTTT.

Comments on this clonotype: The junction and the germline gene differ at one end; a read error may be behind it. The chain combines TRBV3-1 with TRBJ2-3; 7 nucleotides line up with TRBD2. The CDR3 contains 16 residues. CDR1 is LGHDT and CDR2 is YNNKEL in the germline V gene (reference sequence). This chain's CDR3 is CACSHWRRGNTDTQYF. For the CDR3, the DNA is TGTGCCTGCAGCCACTGGAGGCGGGGGAACACAGATACGCAGTATTTT.

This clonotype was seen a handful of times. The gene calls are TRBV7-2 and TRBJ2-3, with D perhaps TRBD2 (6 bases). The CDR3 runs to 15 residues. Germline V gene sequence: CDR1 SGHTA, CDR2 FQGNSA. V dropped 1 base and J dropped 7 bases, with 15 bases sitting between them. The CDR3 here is CASSLGGATRHTQYF. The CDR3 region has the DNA TGTGCCAGCAGCTTAGGCGGGGCTACCCGACATACGCAGTATTTT.

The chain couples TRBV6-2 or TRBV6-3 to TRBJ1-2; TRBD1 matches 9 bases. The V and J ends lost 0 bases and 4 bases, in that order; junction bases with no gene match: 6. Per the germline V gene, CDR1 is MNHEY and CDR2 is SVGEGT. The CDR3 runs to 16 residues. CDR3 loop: CASSYSRTGDFYGYTF. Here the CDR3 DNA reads TGTGCCAGCAGTTACTCGAGGACAGGGGATTTCTATGGCTACACCTTC.

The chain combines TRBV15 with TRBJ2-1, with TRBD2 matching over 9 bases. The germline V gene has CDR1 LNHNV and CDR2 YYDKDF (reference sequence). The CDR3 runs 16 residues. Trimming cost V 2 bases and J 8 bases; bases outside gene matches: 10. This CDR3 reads CATSRTRNSGSDEQFF. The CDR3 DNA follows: TGTGCCACCAGCAGAACCCGTAATAGCGGGAGCGATGAGCAGTTCTTC.

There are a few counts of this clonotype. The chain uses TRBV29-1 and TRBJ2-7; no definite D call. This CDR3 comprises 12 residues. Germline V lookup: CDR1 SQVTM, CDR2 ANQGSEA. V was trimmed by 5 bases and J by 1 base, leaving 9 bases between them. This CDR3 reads CSVTTGSYEQYF. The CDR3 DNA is TGCAGCGTTACTACGGGTTCCTACGAGCAGTACTTC.

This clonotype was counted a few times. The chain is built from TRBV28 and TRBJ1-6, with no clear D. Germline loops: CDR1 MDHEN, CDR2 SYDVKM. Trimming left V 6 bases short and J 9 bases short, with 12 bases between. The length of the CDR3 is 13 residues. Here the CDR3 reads CASSTYGPSPLHF. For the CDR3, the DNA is TGTGCCAGCAGCACCTATGGACCTTCACCCCTCCACTTT.

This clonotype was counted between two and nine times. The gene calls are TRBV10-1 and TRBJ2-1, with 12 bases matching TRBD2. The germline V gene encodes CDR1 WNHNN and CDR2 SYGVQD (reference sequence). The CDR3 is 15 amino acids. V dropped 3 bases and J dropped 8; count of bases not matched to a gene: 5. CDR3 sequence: CASSDLAGGQDEQFF. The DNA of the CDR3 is TGCGCCAGCAGTGACCTAGCGGGGGGGCAAGATGAGCAGTTCTTC.

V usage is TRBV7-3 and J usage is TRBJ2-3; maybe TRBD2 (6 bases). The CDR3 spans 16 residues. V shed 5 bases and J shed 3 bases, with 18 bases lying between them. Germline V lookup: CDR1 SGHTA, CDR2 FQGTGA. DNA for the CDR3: TGTGCCAGCAGCACCCAAGGGACTGGCGGGACAGATACGCAGTATTTT. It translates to CASSTQGTGGTDTQYF.

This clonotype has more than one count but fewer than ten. CDR3 bases: TGTGCCAGCTCCCGGCAGGGTGAAGCTTTCTTT. It is translated as CASSRQGEAFF. The rearrangement links TRBV6-2 or TRBV6-3 to TRBJ1-1, with D perhaps matching TRBD1 (5 bases). Germline-derived CDR1 and CDR2 are MNHEY and SVGEGT. The CDR3 is 11 amino acids. Trimming removed 8 bases from V and 7 bases from J, with 11 bases in between.

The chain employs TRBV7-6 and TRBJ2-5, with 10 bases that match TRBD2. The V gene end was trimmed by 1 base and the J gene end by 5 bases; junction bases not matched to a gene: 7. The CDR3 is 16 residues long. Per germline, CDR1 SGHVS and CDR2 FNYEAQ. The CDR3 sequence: CASSLGTGLALETQYF. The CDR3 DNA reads TGTGCCAGCAGCTTAGGAACGGGACTAGCGCTGGAGACCCAGTACTTC.

CDR3: CASSLSRQGTYEQYF. The CDR3 region has the DNA TGTGCCAGCAGCTTAAGCAGACAGGGCACCTACGAGCAGTACTTC. This chain uses TRBV7-9 with TRBJ2-7; 7 bases fit TRBD1. J was trimmed by 2 bases and V by 2 bases; bases with no gene match: 6. The germline gives CDR1 SEHNR, CDR2 FQNEAQ (reference sequence). The CDR3 is 15 amino acids.

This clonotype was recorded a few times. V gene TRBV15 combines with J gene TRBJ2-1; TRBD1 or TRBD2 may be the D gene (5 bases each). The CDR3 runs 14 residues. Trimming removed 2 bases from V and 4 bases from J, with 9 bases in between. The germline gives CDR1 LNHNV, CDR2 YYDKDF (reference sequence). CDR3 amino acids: CATSRFREYNEQFF. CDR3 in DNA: TGTGCCACCAGCAGATTCAGGGAGTACAATGAGCAGTTCTTC.

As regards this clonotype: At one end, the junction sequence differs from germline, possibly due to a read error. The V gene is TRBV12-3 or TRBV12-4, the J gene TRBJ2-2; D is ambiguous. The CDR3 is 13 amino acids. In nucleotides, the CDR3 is TGTGCCAGCAGTCTGAGATACACCAGGGAGCTGTTTTTT. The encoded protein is CASSLRYTRELFF.

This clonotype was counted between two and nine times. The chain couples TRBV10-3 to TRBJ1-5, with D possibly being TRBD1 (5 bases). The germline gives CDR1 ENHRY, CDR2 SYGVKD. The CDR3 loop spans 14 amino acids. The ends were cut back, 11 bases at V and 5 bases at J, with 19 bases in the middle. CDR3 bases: TGTGCCGGTGGTCGAGGGGAGGGCCATCAGCCCCAGCATTTT. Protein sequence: CAGGRGEGHQPQHF.

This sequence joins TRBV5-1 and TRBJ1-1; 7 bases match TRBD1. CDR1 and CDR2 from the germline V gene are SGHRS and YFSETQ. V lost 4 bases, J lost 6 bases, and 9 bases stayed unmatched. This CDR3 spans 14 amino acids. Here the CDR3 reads CASSPQGLDAEAFF. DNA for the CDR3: TGCGCCAGCAGCCCACAGGGGCTTGACGCTGAAGCTTTCTTT.

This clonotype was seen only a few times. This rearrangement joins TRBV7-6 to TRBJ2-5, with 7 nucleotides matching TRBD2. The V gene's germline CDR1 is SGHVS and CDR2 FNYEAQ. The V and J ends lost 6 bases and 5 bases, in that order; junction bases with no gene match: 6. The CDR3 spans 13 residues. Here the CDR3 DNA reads TGTGCCAGCAGACCCGAGGGAGGGGAGACCCAGTACTTC. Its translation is CASRPEGGETQYF.

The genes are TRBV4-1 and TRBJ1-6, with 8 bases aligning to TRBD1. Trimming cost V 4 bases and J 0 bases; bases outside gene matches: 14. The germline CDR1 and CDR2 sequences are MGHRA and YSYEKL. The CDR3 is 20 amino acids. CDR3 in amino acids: CASSRLPRQGTSSYNSPLHF. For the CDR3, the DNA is TGCGCCAGCAGCCGGCTCCCCCGACAGGGGACTAGCTCCTATAATTCACCCCTCCACTTT.

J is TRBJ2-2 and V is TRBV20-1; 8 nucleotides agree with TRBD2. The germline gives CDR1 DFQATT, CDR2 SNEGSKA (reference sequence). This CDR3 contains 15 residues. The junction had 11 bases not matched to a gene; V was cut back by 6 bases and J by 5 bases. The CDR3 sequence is CSATDGGARTGELFF. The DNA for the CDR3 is TGCAGTGCCACCGACGGGGGGGCCCGAACCGGGGAGCTGTTTTTT.

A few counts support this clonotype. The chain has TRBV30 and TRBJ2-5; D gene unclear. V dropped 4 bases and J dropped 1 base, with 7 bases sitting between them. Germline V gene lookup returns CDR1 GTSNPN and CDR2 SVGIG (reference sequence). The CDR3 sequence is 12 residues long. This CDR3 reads CAWMTTQETQYF. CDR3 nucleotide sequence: TGTGCCTGGATGACGACCCAAGAGACCCAGTACTTC.

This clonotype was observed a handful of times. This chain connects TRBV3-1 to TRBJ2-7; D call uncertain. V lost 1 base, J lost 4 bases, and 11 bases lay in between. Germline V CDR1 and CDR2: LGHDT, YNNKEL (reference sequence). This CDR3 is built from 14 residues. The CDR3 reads CASSQGAGQYEQYF. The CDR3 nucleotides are TGTGCCAGCAGCCAAGGGGCAGGCCAGTACGAGCAGTACTTC.

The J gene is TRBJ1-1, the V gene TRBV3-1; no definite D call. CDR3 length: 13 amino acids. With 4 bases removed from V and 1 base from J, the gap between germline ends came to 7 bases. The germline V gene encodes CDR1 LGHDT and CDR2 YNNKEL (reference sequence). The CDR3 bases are TGTGCCAGCAGCCCTAAAAAGAACACTGAAGCTTTCTTT. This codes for CASSPKKNTEAFF.

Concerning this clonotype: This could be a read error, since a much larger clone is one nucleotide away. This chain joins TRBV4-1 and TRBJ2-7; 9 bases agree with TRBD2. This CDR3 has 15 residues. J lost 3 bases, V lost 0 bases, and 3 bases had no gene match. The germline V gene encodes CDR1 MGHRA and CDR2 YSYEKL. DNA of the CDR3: TGCGCCAGCAGCCAAGATGAACTAGCGGGCTACGAGCAGTACTTC. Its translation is CASSQDELAGYEQYF.